This TCR beta chain was obtained from a study of cytomegalovirus exposure and HLA in healthy donors. Study summary: Sequencing of 180 million or so T cells in an earlier analysis found around 120 million unique TCR beta sequences. When over 300 donors were genotyped, approximately 81% of them were found to fall in the Caucasian-associated ancestry cluster. Whole-study results and caveats: Immune exposure information comprised only CMV serostatus.

PCR primers comprised 60 Vbeta and 13 Jbeta primers. The method was immunoSEQ multiplex PCR; TCRdb's version includes in-frame clones alone and lacks a portion of them. The table includes about 71,000 clones, about 70% detected once. With respect to this clone: The antigen is undetermined.

The V and J ends lost 2 bases and 1 base respectively, with 14 bases between them. The CDR3 covers 16 residues. The germline gives CDR1 MNHEY, CDR2 SVGAGI. The sequencing input was PBMCs. The source of this sequence is a man in his forties or fifties in good health and CMV-seropositive. This rearrangement joins TRBV6-5 to TRBJ1-1, with D possibly TRBD1 on 6 matching bases. The CDR3 loop reads CASSYQTGGGNTEAFF. The DNA of the CDR3 is TGTGCCAGCAGTTACCAGACAGGAGGTGGGAACACTGAAGCTTTCTTT.